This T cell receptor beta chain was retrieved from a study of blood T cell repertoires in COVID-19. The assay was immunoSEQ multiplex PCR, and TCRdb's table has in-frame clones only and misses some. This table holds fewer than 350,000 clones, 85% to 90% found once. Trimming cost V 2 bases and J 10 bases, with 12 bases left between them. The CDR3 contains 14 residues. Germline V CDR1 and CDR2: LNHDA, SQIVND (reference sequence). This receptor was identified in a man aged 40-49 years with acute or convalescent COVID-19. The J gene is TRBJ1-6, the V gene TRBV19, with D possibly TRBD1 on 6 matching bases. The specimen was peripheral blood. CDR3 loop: CASSIQGRDSPLHF. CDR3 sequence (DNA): TGTGCCAGTAGTATACAGGGGAGGGACTCACCCCTCCACTTT.